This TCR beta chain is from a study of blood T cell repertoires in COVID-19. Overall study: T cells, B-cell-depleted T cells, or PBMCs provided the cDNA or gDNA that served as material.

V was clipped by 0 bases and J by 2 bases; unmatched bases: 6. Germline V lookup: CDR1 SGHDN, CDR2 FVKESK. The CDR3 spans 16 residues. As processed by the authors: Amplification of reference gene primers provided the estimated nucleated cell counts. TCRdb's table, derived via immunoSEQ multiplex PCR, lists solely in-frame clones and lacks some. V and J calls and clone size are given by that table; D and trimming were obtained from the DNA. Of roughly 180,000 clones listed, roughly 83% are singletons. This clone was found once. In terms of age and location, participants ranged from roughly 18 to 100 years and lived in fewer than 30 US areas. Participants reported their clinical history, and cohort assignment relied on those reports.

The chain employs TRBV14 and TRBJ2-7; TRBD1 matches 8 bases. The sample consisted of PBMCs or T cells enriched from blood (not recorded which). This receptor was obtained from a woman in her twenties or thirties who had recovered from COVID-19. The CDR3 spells CASSQDLVDRAYEQYF. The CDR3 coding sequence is TGTGCCAGCAGCCAAGATCTTGTGGACAGGGCCTACGAGCAGTACTTC.